The T cell receptor beta chain under discussion was sequenced for a study of identical twins. Whole-study results and caveats: Sharing of beta out-of-frame sequences by twins showed a weaker excess.

Each CDR3 protein gets one entry after TCRdb re-called the 5' RACE reads with MiXCR. The sample includes 350,000 to 600,000 distinct CDR3 sequences, 14% of them seen just once. J was trimmed by 0 bases and V by 7 bases; bases with no gene match: 5. The CDR3 extends over 15 amino acids. Germline V gives CDR1 SEHNR, CDR2 FQNEAQ (reference sequence). As regards this clonotype: The antigen remains unidentified.

The sample also formed part of further work on yellow fever vaccine responses in identical twins.

The sample taken for sequencing was CD4+ T cells sorted from blood. This receptor was identified in a woman aged 18-29 years in good health. This rearrangement joins TRBV7-9 to TRBJ2-7; TRBD2 matches 11 bases. DNA of the CDR3: TGTGCCAGCAACCTAGCGGGAGGCAGCTCCTACGAGCAGTACTTC. Protein: CASNLAGGSSYEQYF.